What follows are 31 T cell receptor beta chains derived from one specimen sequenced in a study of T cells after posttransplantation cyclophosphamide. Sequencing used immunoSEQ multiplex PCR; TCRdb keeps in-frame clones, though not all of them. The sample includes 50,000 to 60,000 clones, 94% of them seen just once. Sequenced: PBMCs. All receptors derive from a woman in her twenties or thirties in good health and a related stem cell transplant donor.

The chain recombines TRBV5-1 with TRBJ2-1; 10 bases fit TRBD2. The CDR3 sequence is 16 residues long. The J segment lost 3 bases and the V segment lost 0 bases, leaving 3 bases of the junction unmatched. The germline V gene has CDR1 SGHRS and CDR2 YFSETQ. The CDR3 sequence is CASSLGLAGDYNEQFF. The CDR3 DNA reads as TGCGCCAGCAGCTTGGGACTAGCGGGTGACTACAATGAGCAGTTCTTC.

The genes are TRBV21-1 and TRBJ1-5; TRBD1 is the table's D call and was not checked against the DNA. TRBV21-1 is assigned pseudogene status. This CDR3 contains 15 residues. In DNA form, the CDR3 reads TGTGCCAGCGCCAAGGGGGCGCGAAGCAATCAGCCCCAGCATTTT. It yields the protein CASAKGARSNQPQHF.

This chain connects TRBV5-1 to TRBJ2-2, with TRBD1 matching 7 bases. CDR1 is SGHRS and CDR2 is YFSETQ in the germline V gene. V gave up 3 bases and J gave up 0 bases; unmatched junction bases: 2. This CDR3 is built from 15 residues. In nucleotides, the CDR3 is TGCGCCAGCAGCTCGGGACAGACGAACACCGGGGAGCTGTTTTTT. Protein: CASSSGQTNTGELFF.

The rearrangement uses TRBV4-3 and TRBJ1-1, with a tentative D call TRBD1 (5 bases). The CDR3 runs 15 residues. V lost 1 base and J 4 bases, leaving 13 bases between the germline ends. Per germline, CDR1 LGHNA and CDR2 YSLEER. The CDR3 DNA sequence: TGCGCCAGCAGCCAAGGAACCGGTAGGGGCACTGAAGCTTTCTTT. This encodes CASSQGTGRGTEAFF.

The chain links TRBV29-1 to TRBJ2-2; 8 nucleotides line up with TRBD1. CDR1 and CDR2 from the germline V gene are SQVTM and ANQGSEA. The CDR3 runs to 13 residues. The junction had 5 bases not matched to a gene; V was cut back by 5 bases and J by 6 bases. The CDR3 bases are TGCAGCGTTACAGGACAGGGTGCCGGGGAGCTGTTTTTT. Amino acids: CSVTGQGAGELFF.

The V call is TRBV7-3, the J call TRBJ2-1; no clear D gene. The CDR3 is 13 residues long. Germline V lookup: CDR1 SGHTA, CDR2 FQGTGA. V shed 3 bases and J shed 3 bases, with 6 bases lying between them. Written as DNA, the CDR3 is TGTGCCAGCAGCTTCTCAGACTACAATGAGCAGTTCTTC. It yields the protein CASSFSDYNEQFF. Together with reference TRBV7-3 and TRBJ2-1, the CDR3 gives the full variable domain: GAGVSQTPSNKVTEKGKYVELRCDPISGHTALYWYRQSLGQGPEFLIYFQGTGAADDSGLPNDRFFAVRPEGSVSTLKIQRTERGDSAVYLCASSFSDYNEQFFGPGTRLTVL.

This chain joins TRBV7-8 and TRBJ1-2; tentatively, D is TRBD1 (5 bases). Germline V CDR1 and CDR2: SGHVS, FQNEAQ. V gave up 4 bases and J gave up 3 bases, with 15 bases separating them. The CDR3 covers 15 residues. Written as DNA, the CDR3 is TGTGCCAGCAGCTACCACAGGTCCTCCCACTATGGCTACACCTTC. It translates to CASSYHRSSHYGYTF.

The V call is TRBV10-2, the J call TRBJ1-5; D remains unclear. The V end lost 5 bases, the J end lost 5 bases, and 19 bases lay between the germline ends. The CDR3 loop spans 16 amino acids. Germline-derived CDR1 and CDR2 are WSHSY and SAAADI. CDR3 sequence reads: CASSSGGRSPYQPQHF. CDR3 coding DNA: TGCGCCAGCAGTTCCGGAGGAAGGAGCCCTTATCAGCCCCAGCATTTT.

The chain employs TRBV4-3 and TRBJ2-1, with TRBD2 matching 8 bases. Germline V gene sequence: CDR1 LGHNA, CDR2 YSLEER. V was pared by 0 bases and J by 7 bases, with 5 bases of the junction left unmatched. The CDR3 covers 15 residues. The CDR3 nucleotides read TGCGCCAGCAGCCAAGATCCGGGGGGGCCAAATGAGCAGTTCTTC. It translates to CASSQDPGGPNEQFF.

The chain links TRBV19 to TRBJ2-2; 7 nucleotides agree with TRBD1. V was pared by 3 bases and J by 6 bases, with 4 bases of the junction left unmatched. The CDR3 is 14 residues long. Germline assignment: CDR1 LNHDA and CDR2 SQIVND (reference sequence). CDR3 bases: TGTGCCAGTAGTATCGACAGGGAAGCCGGGGAGCTGTTTTTT. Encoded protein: CASSIDREAGELFF. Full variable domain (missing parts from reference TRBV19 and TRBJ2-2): DGGITQSPKYLFRKEGQNVTLSCEQNLNHDAMYWYRQDPGQGLRLIYYSQIVNDFQKGDIAEGYSVSREKKESFPLTVTSAQKNPTAFYLCASSIDREAGELFFGEGSRLTVL.

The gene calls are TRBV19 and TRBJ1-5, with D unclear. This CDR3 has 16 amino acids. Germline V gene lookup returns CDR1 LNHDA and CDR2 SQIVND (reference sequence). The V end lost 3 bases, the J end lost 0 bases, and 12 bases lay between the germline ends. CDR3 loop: CASSISYEDSNQPQHF. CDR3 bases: TGTGCCAGTAGTATCTCCTATGAGGATAGCAATCAGCCCCAGCATTTT.

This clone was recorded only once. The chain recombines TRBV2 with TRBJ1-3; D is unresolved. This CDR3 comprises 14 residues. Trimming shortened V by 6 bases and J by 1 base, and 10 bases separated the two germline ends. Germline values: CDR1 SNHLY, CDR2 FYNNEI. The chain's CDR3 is CASREDLSGNTIYF. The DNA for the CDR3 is TGTGCCAGCAGGGAGGATCTTTCTGGAAACACCATATATTTT.

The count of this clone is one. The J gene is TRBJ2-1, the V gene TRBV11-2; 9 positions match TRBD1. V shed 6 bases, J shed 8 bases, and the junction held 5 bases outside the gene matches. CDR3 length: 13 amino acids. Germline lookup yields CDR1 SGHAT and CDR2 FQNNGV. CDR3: CASRGTGRHEQFF. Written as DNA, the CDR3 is TGTGCCAGCAGGGGGACAGGGAGACATGAGCAGTTCTTC. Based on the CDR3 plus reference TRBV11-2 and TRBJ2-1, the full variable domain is EAGVAQSPRYKIIEKRQSVAFWCNPISGHATLYWYQQILGQGPKLLIQFQNNGVVDDSQLPKDRFSAERLKGVDSTLKIQPAKLEDSAVYLCASRGTGRHEQFFGPGTRLTVL.

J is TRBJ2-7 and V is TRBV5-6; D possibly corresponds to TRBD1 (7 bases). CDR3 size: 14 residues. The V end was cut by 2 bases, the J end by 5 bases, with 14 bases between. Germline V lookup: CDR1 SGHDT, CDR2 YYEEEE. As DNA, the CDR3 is TGTGCCAGCAGCTTCAGTCCAGGGGGGCACGAGCAGTACTTC. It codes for CASSFSPGGHEQYF.

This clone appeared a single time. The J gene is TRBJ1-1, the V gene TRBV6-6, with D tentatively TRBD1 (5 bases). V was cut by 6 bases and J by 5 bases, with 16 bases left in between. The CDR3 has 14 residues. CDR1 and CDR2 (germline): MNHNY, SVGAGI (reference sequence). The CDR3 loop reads CASSTRSGGTEAFF. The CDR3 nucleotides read TGTGCCAGCAGCACCCGGTCCGGGGGAACTGAAGCTTTCTTT.

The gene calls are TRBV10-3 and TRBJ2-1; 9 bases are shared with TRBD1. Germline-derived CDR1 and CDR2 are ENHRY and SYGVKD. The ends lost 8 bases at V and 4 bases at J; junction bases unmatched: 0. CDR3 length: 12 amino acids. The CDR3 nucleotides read TGTGCCATCGGACAGGGGTACAATGAGCAGTTCTTC. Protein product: CAIGQGYNEQFF.

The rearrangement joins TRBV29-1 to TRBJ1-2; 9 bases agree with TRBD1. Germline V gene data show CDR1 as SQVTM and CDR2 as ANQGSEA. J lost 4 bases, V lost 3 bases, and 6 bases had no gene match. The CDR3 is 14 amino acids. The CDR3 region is CSVDPTGGFYGYTF. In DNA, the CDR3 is TGCAGCGTTGATCCAACAGGGGGCTTCTATGGCTACACCTTC.

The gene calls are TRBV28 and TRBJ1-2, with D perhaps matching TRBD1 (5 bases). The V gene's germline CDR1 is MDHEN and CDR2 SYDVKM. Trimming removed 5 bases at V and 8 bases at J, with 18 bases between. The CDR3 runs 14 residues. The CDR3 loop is CASSISQGTGGYTF. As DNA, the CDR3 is TGTGCCAGCAGTATATCCCAGGGTACAGGAGGCTACACCTTC.

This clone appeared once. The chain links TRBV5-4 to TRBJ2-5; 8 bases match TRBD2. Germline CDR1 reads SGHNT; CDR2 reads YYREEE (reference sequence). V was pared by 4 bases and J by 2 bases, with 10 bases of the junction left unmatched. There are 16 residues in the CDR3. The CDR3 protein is CASSAGGRALQETQYF. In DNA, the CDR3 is TGTGCCAGCAGCGCGGGGGGCAGGGCGCTTCAAGAGACCCAGTACTTC.

CDR3 amino acids: CASSFDILNTEAFF. The CDR3 DNA sequence: TGTGCCAGCAGTTTTGACATATTGAACACTGAAGCTTTCTTT. The rearrangement joins TRBV27 to TRBJ1-1; D unresolved. The CDR3 is made up of 14 amino acids. Trimming shortened V by 3 bases and J by 0 bases, and 8 bases separated the two germline ends. In germline, CDR1 is MNHEY, CDR2 SMNVEV (reference sequence).

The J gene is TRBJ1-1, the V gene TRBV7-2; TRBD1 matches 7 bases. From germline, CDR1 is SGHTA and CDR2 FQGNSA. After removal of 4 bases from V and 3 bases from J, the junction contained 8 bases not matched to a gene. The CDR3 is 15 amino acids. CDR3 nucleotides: TGTGCCAGCAGCTCGGAGGGGGCGGGGTACACTGAAGCTTTCTTT. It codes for CASSSEGAGYTEAFF.

In nucleotides, the CDR3 is TGCGCCAGCAGCAGGACAGGGGAAAATGAAAAACTGTTTTTT. It codes for CASSRTGENEKLFF. This chain uses TRBV5-1 with TRBJ1-4, with 9 nucleotides matching TRBD1. V was clipped by 4 bases and J by 5 bases; unmatched bases: 3. From germline, CDR1 is SGHRS and CDR2 YFSETQ. The length of the CDR3 is 14 residues.

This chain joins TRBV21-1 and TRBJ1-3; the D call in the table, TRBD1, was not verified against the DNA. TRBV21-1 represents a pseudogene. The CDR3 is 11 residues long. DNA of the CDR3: TGTGCCAGCAGCTGGGCAAACACCATATATTTT. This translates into CASSWANTIYF.

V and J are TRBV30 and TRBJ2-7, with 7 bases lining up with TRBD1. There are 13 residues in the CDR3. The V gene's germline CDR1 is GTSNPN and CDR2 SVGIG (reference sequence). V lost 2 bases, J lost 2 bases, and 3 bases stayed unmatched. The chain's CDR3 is CAWSQGQTYEQYF. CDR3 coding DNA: TGTGCCTGGAGTCAGGGACAGACCTACGAGCAGTACTTC.

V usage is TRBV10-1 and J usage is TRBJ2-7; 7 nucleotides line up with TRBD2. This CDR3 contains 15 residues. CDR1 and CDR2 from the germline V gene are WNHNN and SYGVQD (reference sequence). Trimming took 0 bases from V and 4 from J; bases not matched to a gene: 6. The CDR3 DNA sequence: TGCGCCAGCAGTGAGTCAAAGCGGGGCCATTACGAGCAGTACTTC. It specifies CASSESKRGHYEQYF.

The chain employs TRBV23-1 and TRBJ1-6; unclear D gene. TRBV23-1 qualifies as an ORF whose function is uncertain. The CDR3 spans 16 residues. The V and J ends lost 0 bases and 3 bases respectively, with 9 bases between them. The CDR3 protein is CASSQSGSFYNSPLHF. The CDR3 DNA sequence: TGCGCCAGCAGTCAATCGGGCAGCTTCTATAATTCACCCCTCCACTTT.

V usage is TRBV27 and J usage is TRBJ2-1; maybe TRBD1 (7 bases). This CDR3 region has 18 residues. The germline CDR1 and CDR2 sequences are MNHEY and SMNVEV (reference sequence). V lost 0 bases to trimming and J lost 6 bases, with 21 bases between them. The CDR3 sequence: CASSLSPSQGRISNEQFF. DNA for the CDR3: TGTGCCAGCAGTTTATCCCCTTCACAGGGGAGGATCAGCAATGAGCAGTTCTTC.

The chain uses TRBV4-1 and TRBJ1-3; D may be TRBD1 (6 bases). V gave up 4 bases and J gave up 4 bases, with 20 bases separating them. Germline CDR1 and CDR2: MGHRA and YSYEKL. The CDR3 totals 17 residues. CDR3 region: CASSLNAGARLGNTIYF. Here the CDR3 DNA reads TGCGCCAGCAGCCTTAATGCAGGGGCCCGCTTAGGAAACACCATATATTTT.

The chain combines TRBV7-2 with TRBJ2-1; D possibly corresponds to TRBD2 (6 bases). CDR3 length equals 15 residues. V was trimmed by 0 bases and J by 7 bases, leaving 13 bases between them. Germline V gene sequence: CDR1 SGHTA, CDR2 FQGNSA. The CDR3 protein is CASSLALAGRNEQFF. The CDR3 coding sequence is TGTGCCAGCAGCTTAGCGCTTGCAGGGAGGAATGAGCAGTTCTTC.

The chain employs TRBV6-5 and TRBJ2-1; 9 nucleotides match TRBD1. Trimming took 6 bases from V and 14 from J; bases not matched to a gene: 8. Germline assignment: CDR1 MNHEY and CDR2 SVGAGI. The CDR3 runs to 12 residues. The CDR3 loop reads CASRTTGTGKFF. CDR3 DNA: TGTGCCAGCAGGACGACCGGGACAGGGAAGTTCTTC.

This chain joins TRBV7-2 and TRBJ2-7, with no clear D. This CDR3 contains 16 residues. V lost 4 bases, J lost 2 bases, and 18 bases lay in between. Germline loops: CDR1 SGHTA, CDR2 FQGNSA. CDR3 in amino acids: CASSSQVGSHPYEQYF. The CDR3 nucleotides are TGTGCCAGCAGCTCCCAGGTGGGCTCCCACCCCTACGAGCAGTACTTC.